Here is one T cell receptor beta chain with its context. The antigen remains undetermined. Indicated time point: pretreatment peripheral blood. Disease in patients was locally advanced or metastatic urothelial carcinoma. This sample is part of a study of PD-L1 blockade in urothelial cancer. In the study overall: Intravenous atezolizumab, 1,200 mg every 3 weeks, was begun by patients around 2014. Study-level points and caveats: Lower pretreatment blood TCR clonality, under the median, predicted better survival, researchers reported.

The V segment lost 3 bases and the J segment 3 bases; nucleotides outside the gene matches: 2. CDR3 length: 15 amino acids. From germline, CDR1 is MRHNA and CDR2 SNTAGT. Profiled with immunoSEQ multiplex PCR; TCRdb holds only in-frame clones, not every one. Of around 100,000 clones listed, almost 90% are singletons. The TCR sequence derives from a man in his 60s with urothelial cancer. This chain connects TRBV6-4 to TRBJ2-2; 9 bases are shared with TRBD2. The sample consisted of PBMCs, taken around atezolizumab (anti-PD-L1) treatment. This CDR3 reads CASSESSGDTGELFF. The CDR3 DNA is TGTGCCAGCAGTGAGTCTAGCGGGGACACCGGGGAGCTGTTTTTT.